A selection of T cell receptor beta chains follows, all from one sample in a study of T cell changes during pregnancy in multiple sclerosis. The assay was immunoSEQ multiplex PCR, and TCRdb's table has in-frame clones only and misses some. The sample has around 65,000 clones, over 80% seen once. Here the sequenced sample was peripheral blood, taken in the second trimester of pregnancy. All receptors come from a female donor in good health, enrolled as a control in a pregnancy study. Both conserved end residues are part of each CDR3. The order of the fields is V gene, J gene, D gene, clone size, CDR3 protein, CDR3 DNA. D genes are given only for firm matches. Clone sizes are given selectively: once, few, many, or a class where the clone is expanded.

V: TRBV2
J: TRBJ2-1
D: .
size: .
CDR3: CASGTGFEQFF
DNA: TGTGCCAGCGGCACAGGGTTTGAGCAGTTCTTC

V: TRBV4-2
J: TRBJ2-5
D: .
size: .
CDR3: CASSPRSGQETQYF
DNA: TGTGCCAGCAGCCCGAGAAGCGGACAAGAGACCCAGTACTTC

V: TRBV6-1
J: TRBJ1-3
D: .
size: .
CDR3: CASSERGRTIYF
DNA: TGTGCCAGCAGTGAAAGGGGTAGGACCATATATTTT

V: TRBV27
J: TRBJ2-7
D: .
size: .
CDR3: CASRPFPGTGIYEQYF
DNA: TGTGCCAGCAGGCCTTTCCCCGGAACGGGTATCTACGAGCAGTACTTC

V: TRBV6-6
J: TRBJ2-7
D: .
size: .
CDR3: CASSSSSGYWDEQYF
DNA: TGTGCCAGCAGTAGCTCCTCGGGTTACTGGGACGAGCAGTACTTC

V: TRBV10-2
J: TRBJ1-2
D: .
size: .
CDR3: CASSESSGYGYTF
DNA: TGCGCCAGCAGTGAGTCCTCCGGTTATGGCTACACCTTC

V: TRBV27
J: TRBJ2-7
D: TRBD2
size: .
CDR3: CASSPLAGGPYEQYF
DNA: TGTGCCAGCAGTCCACTAGCGGGAGGACCCTACGAGCAGTACTTC

V: TRBV7-3
J: TRBJ2-7
D: .
size: .
CDR3: CASSRMAGSSYEQYF
DNA: TGTGCCAGCAGCCGTATGGCAGGAAGCTCCTACGAGCAGTACTTC

V: TRBV28
J: TRBJ1-2
D: TRBD1
size: few
CDR3: CAHRDRGLRRDYGYTF
DNA: TGTGCCCACAGGGACAGGGGGCTACGAAGGGACTATGGCTACACCTTC

V: TRBV21-1
J: TRBJ2-7
D: .
size: .
CDR3: CASSKGIDSNYEQYF
DNA: TGTGCCAGCAGCAAAGGGATCGACAGCAACTACGAGCAGTACTTC

V: TRBV7-8
J: TRBJ2-1
D: TRBD2
size: .
CDR3: CASSRQGWTSGGYSYNEQFF
DNA: TGTGCCAGCAGCCGACAGGGCTGGACTAGCGGGGGATACTCCTACAATGAGCAGTTCTTC

V: TRBV5-1
J: TRBJ2-3
D: .
size: .
CDR3: CASSLIGGPTDTQYF
DNA: TGCGCCAGCAGTCTGATCGGGGGACCCACAGATACGCAGTATTTT

V: TRBV9
J: TRBJ2-1
D: .
size: .
CDR3: CASSEGLTTGSYNEQFF
DNA: TGTGCCAGCAGCGAGGGATTGACCACAGGGTCCTACAATGAGCAGTTCTTC

V: TRBV5-4
J: TRBJ2-5
D: .
size: .
CDR3: CASSPTGGKQETQYF
DNA: TGTGCCAGCAGCCCCACCGGAGGAAAACAAGAGACCCAGTACTTC

V: TRBV11-1
J: TRBJ2-7
D: TRBD1
size: .
CDR3: CASSFQDRGIYEQYF
DNA: TGTGCCAGCAGCTTCCAGGACAGGGGAATCTACGAGCAGTACTTC

V: TRBV7-2
J: TRBJ2-3
D: TRBD1
size: .
CDR3: CASSHGQGTQDTQYF
DNA: TGTGCCAGCAGTCACGGACAGGGGACACAGGATACGCAGTATTTT

V: TRBV9
J: TRBJ1-2
D: .
size: .
CDR3: CASSASPGQPANYGYTF
DNA: TGTGCCAGCAGCGCATCTCCGGGACAACCAGCTAACTATGGCTACACCTTC

V: TRBV2
J: TRBJ2-5
D: .
size: .
CDR3: CASSGQGFGMETQYF
DNA: TGTGCCAGCAGTGGGCAGGGGTTTGGTATGGAGACCCAGTACTTC

V: TRBV7-9
J: TRBJ2-1
D: .
size: .
CDR3: CASTHGDNEQFF
DNA: TGTGCCAGCACCCACGGGGACAATGAGCAGTTCTTC

V: TRBV5-8
J: TRBJ2-3
D: .
size: .
CDR3: CASSFGGITDTQYF
DNA: TGTGCCAGCAGCTTTGGGGGGATCACAGATACGCAGTATTTT

V: TRBV5-5
J: TRBJ2-7
D: .
size: .
CDR3: CASLKAGSYEQYF
DNA: TGTGCCAGCTTAAAGGCGGGGTCCTACGAGCAGTACTTC

V: TRBV11-3
J: TRBJ2-1
D: TRBD2
size: .
CDR3: CASSFLAGSNEQFF
DNA: TGTGCCAGCAGCTTCTTAGCGGGATCGAATGAGCAGTTCTTC

V: TRBV2
J: TRBJ2-1
D: .
size: once
CDR3: CASSAESSYNEQFF
DNA: TGTGCCAGCAGCGCTGAGAGCTCCTACAATGAGCAGTTCTTC

V: TRBV28
J: TRBJ2-2
D: TRBD2
size: once
CDR3: CASSTEGLGNTGELFF
DNA: TGTGCCAGCAGTACGGAAGGACTAGGAAACACCGGGGAGCTGTTTTTT

V: TRBV28
J: TRBJ2-1
D: .
size: once
CDR3: CASSLTNEQFF
DNA: TGTGCCAGCAGTTTGACTAATGAGCAGTTCTTC